This T cell receptor (beta chain) was retrieved from a study of molecular identifiers for immune sequencing clone quantification. For the study at large: For replicates, RNA isolated from roughly 21,000 or 96,000 naive CD8 cells was divided into five portions, of which four were sequenced.

Researchers sorted naive CD8 T cells as cells that were CD8+CD4-CCR7+CD45RA+. As previously described, bulk TCR libraries were made using listed TCR primers. One entry per CDR3 protein results from TCRdb running MiXCR on the PCR reads. Among 20,000 to 25,000 distinct CDR3 sequences listed, 17% were seen once. Of note for this clonotype: Antigen specificity is unknown. At one boundary the junction diverges from the germline segment, which might be a read error.

Study-level results: Jurkat TCR RNA spiked in from one cell (amid some 1.1 million naive cells) was reportedly detectable.

CDR3 length: 15 residues. Per the germline V gene, CDR1 is SNHLY and CDR2 is FYNNEI. Sequenced material: naive CD8+ T cells from blood, with Jurkat cell RNA spiked in. Subset noted: FACS-sorted CD8+CD4-CCR7+CD45RA+ naive T cells. The chain has TRBV2 and TRBJ1-1; D is uncertain. This sequence originates from a human donor in good health. Some libraries in this study had Jurkat cell RNA spiked in. The CDR3 sequence: CASSEGSGSRAEAFF. CDR3 DNA sequence: TGTGCCAGCAGTGAAGGCAGTGGGAGTCGAGCTGAGGCTTTCTTT. The variable domain in full, completed from reference TRBV2 and TRBJ1-1, reads EPEVTQTPSHQVTQMGQEVILRCVPISNHLYFYWYRQILGQKVEFLVSFYNNEISEKSEIFDDQFSVERPDGSNFTLKIRSTKLEDSAMYFCASSEGSGSRAEAFFGQGTRLTVV.